This T cell receptor (beta chain) appears in the sequencing data of a study of blood T cell repertoires in COVID-19. Assay used: immunoSEQ multiplex PCR; TCRdb lists only in-frame clones, some missing. The table records under 65,000 clones, just under 90% of them present only once. Per germline, CDR1 KGHSH and CDR2 LQKENI. Between the trimmed V and J ends, which lost 3 bases and 3 bases, there was a span of 12 bases. This CDR3 has 14 amino acids. The genes are TRBV18 and TRBJ2-7, with D unclear. Sequencing was done on a sample of peripheral blood. This clonotype originated in an older woman with COVID-19, enrolled during active disease. CDR3 DNA: TGTGCCAGCTCACCTACTCAATCGGGCTACGAGCAGTACTTC. This encodes CASSPTQSGYEQYF.